The clone carrying this T cell receptor (beta chain) appeared many times. Its matching antigen is unknown. The data are from a study of T-cell reconstitution after alpha-beta-depleted transplantation in children. Points from the study as a whole: Reportedly, only several hundred clones from non-depleted graft cells drove alpha-beta T-cell counts at about two months. One year after transplant, T-cell counts and diversity came mostly from newly produced T cells. Recipient T cells and thymic progenitors that survived were the source of the high TCRbeta diversity seen at day 60 in some patients.

Germline V CDR1 and CDR2: SGHRS, YFSETQ. Deletions cut 4 bases from V and 4 bases from J, with 12 bases between. This CDR3 is built from 14 residues. Unique molecular identifiers were incorporated during preparation of the TCRbeta library. A single record per CDR3 protein comes from TCRdb applying MiXCR to the PCR reads. Here the sample spans over 2,500 distinct CDR3 sequences, roughly 30% being singletons. The TCR comes from a male patient aged 2 to 10 who had a stem cell transplant for acute myeloid leukemia, so the T cells may come from the graft donor. The J gene is TRBJ1-5, the V gene TRBV5-1; a weak D match, TRBD1 (5 bases). The specimen comprised PBMCs, mostly from graft donor cells, sampled 60 days after TCRalphabeta/CD19-depleted stem cell transplant. CDR3 sequence reads: CASSVGTPNQPQHF. DNA of the CDR3: TGCGCCAGCAGCGTAGGGACCCCTAATCAGCCCCAGCATTTT.